Sequencing of this T cell receptor beta chain was carried out in a study of T cells in narcolepsy (dated by TCRdb to 2017 to 2018). About the full investigation: Patients with narcolepsy type 1 or type 2 (NT1, NT2) were enrolled in the study together with healthy control donors. The study used TCR Vbeta sequencing to track clonotypes in blood and CSF while looking for autoreactive T cells in narcolepsy patients that target self-antigens of hypocretin neurons (hypocretin, TRIB2). What the research found in general, with its limitations: According to the report, autoreactive clonotypes were detected serially in the blood of the same patients and of different patients, but not in healthy controls. Patients and controls had similar numbers of sequenced blood memory CD4+ clonotypes, with averages of around 41,000 in patients and some 35,000 in controls. No sequences matching autoreactive T cell clones were contained in some blood memory CD4+ repertoires from patients and controls. Plots comparing CSF and blood CD4+ T cell clonotypes from the same patient highlighted HCRT-specific and TRIB2-specific autoreactive clonotypes.

The method behind the library was the immunoSEQ multiplex PCR assay. TCRdb re-hosts the immuneACCESS table, in-frame sequences only. Its copies lack some clones; in the studies checked, an unresolved V gene accounts for under half of them, and the cause for the rest is not known. This sample holds tens of thousands of clones; more than 75% were observed only once. 1.1% of the sample is in the top ten clones. From V the trimming removes 0 bases and from J it removes 6 bases, while the gene matches leave 8 bases of the junction unaccounted for. The CDR3 holds 18 amino acids from the cysteine to the phenylalanine. The sequence is cut down to CDR3 DNA, 54 bases in frame from base 1. CDR1 and CDR2 were assigned from the germline V gene as MGHRA and YSYEKL. For TCR Vbeta sequencing, memory CD4+ T cells were sorted ex vivo from the peripheral blood of narcolepsy patients and healthy controls. On this clone: Which antigen it targets is not known. No per-base quality is available; no much larger clone lies one base away.

The sequencing input was memory (CD45RA-) CD4+ T cells from blood. The cell subset or site label here, explained by the study, means: memory T cells sorted ex vivo from peripheral blood. The receptor comes from a human donor in good health. The sequence links TRBV4-1 to TRBJ2-1; the central 13 bases match TRBD2. The CDR3 here reads CASSQESSRLAGGNEQFF. The nucleotide sequence is TGCGCCAGCAGCCAAGAATCTTCCCGACTAGCGGGAGGCAATGAGCAGTTCTTC.